Each of the 22 T cell receptor beta chains below was sequenced from the same sample in a study of CD8 T cells in ankylosing spondylitis. TCRdb re-called the 5' RACE reads through MiXCR, storing one row per CDR3 protein. The data show some 120,000 distinct CDR3 sequences, with roughly an eighth seen just once and 2.5% to 3% held by the top ten. The sample comprised blood, either unsorted or a sorted T cell fraction (not recorded which). The receptors shown here come from a female donor with ankylosing spondylitis or in good health (not recorded which).

Worth noting for this clonotype: Being one base from a much bigger clone, this may be a read error. The chain employs TRBV7-9 and TRBJ2-2; tentatively, D is TRBD1 (7 bases). V lost 5 bases and J lost 7, with 17 bases in between. The CDR3 contains 15 residues. Germline V CDR1 and CDR2: SEHNR, FQNEAQ (reference sequence). This chain's CDR3 is CASSPQDRRGGELFF. The CDR3 DNA reads TGTGCCAGCAGCCCGCAGGACAGGAGGGGCGGGGAGCTGTTTTTT.

This clonotype was recorded at least ten times. The chain is built from TRBV2 and TRBJ2-7, with 10 bases identical to TRBD1. The germline CDR1 and CDR2 sequences are SNHLY and FYNNEI. V lost 2 bases, J lost 2 bases, and 3 bases stayed unmatched. The CDR3 is 15 residues long. CDR3 bases: TGTGCCAGCAGTGAATTTGGGACAGGGGCCTACGAGCAGTACTTC. Its translation is CASSEFGTGAYEQYF.

This clonotype was observed a handful of times. One end of the junction is discordant with germline, which a read error may explain. The chain joins TRBV5-1 to TRBJ2-5; D unclear. Looked up from germline, CDR1 is SGHRS and CDR2 is YFSETQ. CDR3 size: 12 residues. CDR3 coding DNA: TGCGTCAGCAGTTACCATCAAGAGACCCAGTACTTC. This encodes CVSSYHQETQYF.

This clonotype was recorded only once. A read error may explain this, as a much larger clone is one base away. The V gene is TRBV20-1, the J gene TRBJ2-1; D is possibly TRBD2 (6 bases). In germline, CDR1 is DFQATT, CDR2 SNEGSKA (reference sequence). CDR3 size: 16 residues. DNA for the CDR3: TGCTGTGCTAAAAGGCGGGACTCGGACCGTTACAATGAGCAGTTCTTC. It specifies CCAKRRDSDRYNEQFF.

The chain recombines TRBV28 with TRBJ1-4; no definite D call. V lost 3 bases to trimming and J lost 13 bases, with 15 bases between them. CDR3 length equals 13 residues. Germline V CDR1 and CDR2: MDHEN, SYDVKM. In DNA form, the CDR3 reads TGTGCCAGCAGTTTTAGCCGGTTACGAGGACTGTTTTTT. Translation gives CASSFSRLRGLFF.

This clonotype appeared a few times. CDR3 protein: CASSPLARTTEAFF. CDR3 bases: TGTGCCAGCAGCCCTCTTGCCCGGACCACTGAAGCTTTCTTT. The V call is TRBV14, the J call TRBJ1-1, with D unclear. The length of the CDR3 is 14 residues. Germline V gives CDR1 SGHDN, CDR2 FVKESK. Trimming removed 4 bases at V and 4 bases at J, with 13 bases between.

This chain connects TRBV5-1 to TRBJ2-5; 9 bases agree with TRBD2. V lost 0 bases and J lost 5; bases outside the gene matches: 5. Looked up from germline, CDR1 is SGHRS and CDR2 is YFSETQ. The CDR3 consists of 15 residues. CDR3 protein: CASSLGGLASETQYF. DNA of the CDR3: TGCGCCAGCAGCTTGGGGGGACTAGCATCGGAGACCCAGTACTTC.

The chain links TRBV5-1 to TRBJ1-6, with no clear D. Between the trimmed V and J ends, which lost 2 bases and 7 bases, there was a span of 4 bases. CDR1 and CDR2 (germline): SGHRS, YFSETQ. The CDR3 is 12 residues long. The CDR3, as DNA: TGCGCCAGCAGCTTTGAGAATTCACCCCTCCACTTT. Residues: CASSFENSPLHF.

Turning to this clonotype: A junction end diverges from the germline sequence, so it may reflect a read error. The gene calls are TRBV12-3 or TRBV12-4 and TRBJ2-2, with 10 bases lining up with TRBD2. This CDR3 is built from 17 residues. This chain's CDR3 is CASSIIKREGVTGELYF. CDR3 coding DNA: TGTGCCAGCAGCATAATCAAGCGGGAGGGAGTTACCGGGGAGCTGTATTTT.

This clonotype has ten or more counts. This chain connects TRBV5-1 to TRBJ2-5; tentatively, D is TRBD2 (5 bases). Germline V gene data show CDR1 as SGHRS and CDR2 as YFSETQ. Deletions cut 0 bases from V and 0 bases from J, with 6 bases between. There are 14 residues in the CDR3. CDR3 sequence: CASSLAGNQETQYF. In DNA form, the CDR3 reads TGCGCCAGCAGCTTGGCCGGGAACCAAGAGACCCAGTACTTC.

In its sample, this clonotype was seen many times. The J gene is TRBJ2-5, the V gene TRBV7-9; D gene ambiguous. V lost 1 base and J 2 bases, leaving 8 bases between the germline ends. The CDR3 loop spans 14 amino acids. The germline V gene has CDR1 SEHNR and CDR2 FQNEAQ (reference sequence). The CDR3 region has the DNA TGTGCCAGCAGCTTAGTATGGGCTCAAGAGACCCAGTACTTC. This codes for CASSLVWAQETQYF.

This clonotype has just a few counts. V is TRBV15 and J is TRBJ2-3; tentative D call: TRBD2 (6 bases). The CDR3 length is 14 residues. CDR1 is LNHNV and CDR2 is YYDKDF in the germline V gene (reference sequence). V was pared by 5 bases and J by 8 bases, with 17 bases between. The CDR3 here is CATSGGLTGATQYF. In DNA form, the CDR3 reads TGTGCCACCAGCGGCGGACTAACCGGCGCTACGCAGTATTTT.

This clonotype was observed a few times. The chain links TRBV2 to TRBJ2-1; D unclear. V lost 4 bases to trimming and J lost 9 bases, with 16 bases between them. Germline values: CDR1 SNHLY, CDR2 FYNNEI. The CDR3 contains 14 residues. The DNA for the CDR3 is TGTGCCAGCAGTGGAAGGGATTCGTTGACTGAGCAGTTCTTC. This codes for CASSGRDSLTEQFF.

Ten or more counts support this clonotype. V usage is TRBV12-3 or TRBV12-4 and J usage is TRBJ1-2, with TRBD1 matching 9 bases. The junction had 1 base not matched to a gene; V was cut back by 8 bases and J by 3 bases. The CDR3 contains 12 residues. CDR3 amino acids: CASGQGHYGYTF. CDR3 sequence (DNA): TGTGCCAGCGGACAGGGGCACTATGGCTACACCTTC.

This clonotype came up many times. The J gene is TRBJ1-4, the V gene TRBV12-3 or TRBV12-4, with 7 bases matching TRBD1. J gave up 8 bases and V 3 bases, and 3 bases lay outside the gene matches. There are 13 residues in the CDR3. The CDR3 DNA reads TGTGCCAGCAGTTTCCGGGACAGCGAAAAACTGTTTTTT. Translated: CASSFRDSEKLFF.

This clonotype was seen a few times. The chain carries TRBV11-1 and TRBJ2-7; weak D call: TRBD2 (6 bases). Germline V gives CDR1 SGHAT, CDR2 FQDESV (reference sequence). There are 14 residues in the CDR3. With 1 base removed from V and 2 bases from J, the gap between germline ends came to 9 bases. CDR3 residues: CASSLGGVPYEQYF. Here the CDR3 DNA reads TGTGCCAGCAGCTTAGGCGGGGTACCCTACGAGCAGTACTTC.

This clonotype was observed at least ten times. The CDR3 is CSVGSRASNQPQHF. DNA of the CDR3: TGCAGCGTTGGATCCAGGGCAAGCAATCAGCCCCAGCATTTT. The V gene is TRBV29-1, the J gene TRBJ1-5, with a weak D call TRBD1 (5 bases). Germline V CDR1 and CDR2: SQVTM, ANQGSEA. The CDR3 totals 14 residues. Between the trimmed V and J ends, which lost 4 bases and 1 base, there was a span of 11 bases.

The CDR3 loop reads CASRMDSSIHNEKLFF. In nucleotides, the CDR3 is TGTGCCAGCAGGATGGACAGTTCCATTCATAATGAAAAACTGTTTTTT. The rearrangement links TRBV6-1 to TRBJ1-4, with D maybe TRBD1 (6 bases). The CDR3 length is 16 residues. Trimming pared 6 bases from V and 4 bases from J, leaving 18 bases between. Per germline, CDR1 MNHNS and CDR2 SASEGT.

There are a few counts of this clonotype. The rearrangement joins TRBV9 to TRBJ1-5; no reliable D call. This CDR3 comprises 14 residues. Per the germline V gene, CDR1 is SGDLS and CDR2 is YYNGEE. The V gene lost 5 bases and the J gene lost 3 bases, with 12 bases spanning the gap. CDR3 DNA: TGTGCCAGCAGTCTGGGAAGTTACAATCAGCCCCAGCATTTT. As protein: CASSLGSYNQPQHF.

This clonotype was counted a few times. The chain joins TRBV12-3 or TRBV12-4 to TRBJ2-1; TRBD2 agrees at 11 bases. Trimming took 3 bases from V and 4 from J; bases not matched to a gene: 5. The CDR3 contains 16 residues. CDR3 nucleotides: TGTGCCAGCAGTTTTGCTAGCGGGAGGTTTTACAATGAGCAGTTCTTC. This encodes CASSFASGRFYNEQFF.

The table lists this clonotype with a count of one. A read error may be the cause here, since a much bigger clone is one base away. The V and J genes are TRBV6-1 and TRBJ1-4, with D unresolved. CDR3 length: 16 amino acids. Germline values: CDR1 MNHNS, CDR2 SASEGT. CDR3 sequence reads: CVSRLTGTAFNEKLFF. The CDR3, as DNA: TGTGTCAGCAGGCTGACTGGCACAGCTTTTAATGAAAAACTGTTTTTT.

Ten or more counts support this clonotype. The V gene is TRBV20-1, the J gene TRBJ1-6, with D hard to call. Germline assignment: CDR1 DFQATT and CDR2 SNEGSKA (reference sequence). Trimming cost V 3 bases and J 6 bases, with 6 bases left between them. The CDR3 runs to 12 residues. The CDR3 DNA is TGCAGTGCTAGCCTCGCTAATTCACCCCTCCACTTT. This gives the protein CSASLANSPLHF.